The present entry profiles one T cell receptor (beta chain) with its context. The antigen this receptor binds is unknown. Within one base of it there is no much larger clone, and no base qualities were kept. In the germline V gene (reference sequence), CDR1 corresponds to SGHKS and CDR2 to YYEKEE. The CDR3 sequence holds 15 residues, the cysteine and phenylalanine included. Only the CDR3 DNA is retained, 45 bases long and in frame from the first base. V is shortened by 0 bases, J by 5 bases, and the region joining them spans 14 bases. This sample was included in a study of shared clonotypes between healthy human individuals (dated by TCRdb to 2020 to 2022). Regarding the research as a whole: The cohort comprised a couple of women and a few men aged 18 to 49 years. Blood TCR repertoires of five healthy adults were deeply sequenced to estimate repertoire size and the extent of clonotype sharing between individuals. Different laboratories and diverse techniques were used to prepare libraries and sequence TCR repertoires, to increase sequencing depth and limit assay-specific biases. Per donor, leukapheresis produced somewhere between about 0.85 and 10 billion PBMCs.

Using the deep immunoSEQ assay, multiplex PCR amplified TCR CDR3 regions from genomic DNA. For each cell subset, the extracted genomic DNA was distributed evenly across all wells of several immunoSEQ 96-well plates, and each plate served as one replicate. For unsorted PBMC, approximately 300 ng of genomic DNA, equivalent to around 30,000 T cell genomes, went into each replicate PCR. Unsorted PBMC genomic DNA was sequenced across ten immunoSEQ deep assay plates. Purified libraries were quantified with a Qubit 3.0 fluorometer, sized on a Bioanalyzer 2100, and re-quantified with the KAPA Library Quantification kit. A separate single-read 150-cycle Illumina NextSeq 550 flow cell was used to sequence each immunoSEQ 96-well plate. As for the authors' bioinformatics: Because the immunoSEQ output held only junctional sequences and lacked quality scores, the filtering could not match the filtering applied to full-length reads. To assign V/J genes and CDR3, sequences were annotated using PyIR, a Python wrapper for IgBLAST v1.9, with IMGT germline references. Reads were removed for weak V/J assignments (E-value above 1e-6), missing CDR3, stop codons, out-of-frame junctions, or ambiguous translated residues. V3J clonotypes were defined as sequences sharing the same inferred V gene, J gene, and CDR3 amino acid sequence. To compute the percentage overlap between repertoires, the number of shared unique clonotypes was divided by the size of the smaller repertoire. RTK rarefaction, the Chao1 estimator, and Recon v2.1 estimates of unobserved clonotypes were used to assess repertoire richness. Entries here come from immuneACCESS through TCRdb and include only in-frame sequences with V and J called. Some clones fail to appear in such tables; in the studies checked, an unresolved V gene covers under half of the shortfall, and the cause of the remainder is unknown. V and J calls and clone size are as listed in that table; D and trimming were resolved from the DNA. The sample table contains 400,000 to 500,000 clones; only one count was recorded for roughly 78% of them. Approximately 12% of the sample is in the top ten clones.

On the study overall, not on this receptor specifically: Pairwise subsampling led to the expectation that sequencing depth would affect the degree of clonotype sharing among donors. Because the study included a small number of donors, the genetic and exposure-history diversity represented was limited. Sampling was limited to blood, and TCR repertoires in tissue likely differ from TCR repertoires in blood.

Healthy HIV-negative adults with no recently reported acute infections or vaccinations were included as donors. Every donor was a Caucasian adult residing in Nashville, Tennessee, USA. In the unsorted samples, some 100 million PBMCs were counted, and genomic DNA was extracted using the QIAamp DNA Blood Mini kit. Blood was collected by leukapheresis, and PBMCs were isolated by Ficoll-Histopaque density gradient centrifugation and then cryopreserved in liquid nitrogen vapor phase. The clonotype originates from a woman aged 40 to 55 in good health. Some clones in this sample may be carry-over from other donors' samples. The specimen was PBMCs. The rearrangement joined TRBV5-5 to TRBJ2-5; the D gene is tentatively TRBD1 or TRBD2, each matching 5 bases. CDR3 region: CASSLDAGAGETQYF. The sequenced DNA: TGTGCCAGCAGCTTGGATGCCGGGGCTGGGGAGACCCAGTACTTC. The full variable domain, with segments outside the CDR3 supplied by the reference TRBV5-5 and TRBJ2-5 proteins, appears as DAGVTQSPTHLIKTRGQQVTLRCSPISGHKSVSWYQQVLGQGPQFIFQYYEKEERGRGNFPDRFSARQFPNYSSELNVNALLLGDSALYLCASSLDAGAGETQYFGPGTRLLVL.